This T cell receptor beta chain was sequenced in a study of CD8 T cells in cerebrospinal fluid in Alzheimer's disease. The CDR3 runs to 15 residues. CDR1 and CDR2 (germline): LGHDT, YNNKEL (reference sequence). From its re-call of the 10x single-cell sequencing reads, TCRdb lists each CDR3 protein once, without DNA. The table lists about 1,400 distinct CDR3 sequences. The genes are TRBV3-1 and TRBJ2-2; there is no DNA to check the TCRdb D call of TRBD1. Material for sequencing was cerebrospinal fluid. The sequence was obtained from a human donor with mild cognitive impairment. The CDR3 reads CASSLRTGGIGELFF.